A selection of T cell receptor beta chains follows, all from one sample in a study of blood T cells in healthy people across ages. TCRdb re-called the 5' RACE reads with MiXCR, one entry per CDR3 protein. The sample holds 700,000 or so distinct CDR3 sequences, approximately 40% seen once. Sequences were obtained from blood. Receptors originate from an elderly man in good health. The CDR3 runs from the conserved cysteine through the conserved F or W. Fields, in order: V gene, J gene, CDR3 length, CDR3 protein.

v_call: TRBV12-3/TRBV12-4; j_call: TRBJ2-5; cdr3_length: 17; cdr3_aa: CASSHIRGTGPSETQYF
v_call: TRBV9; j_call: TRBJ2-1; cdr3_length: 16; cdr3_aa: CASSSRTSGVGNEQFF
v_call: TRBV9; j_call: TRBJ2-1; cdr3_length: 18; cdr3_aa: CASSVAEAGTPHTNEQFF
v_call: TRBV27; j_call: TRBJ2-5; cdr3_length: 13; cdr3_aa: CASKISGQETQYF
v_call: TRBV6-2/TRBV6-3; j_call: .; cdr3_length: 15; cdr3_aa: CASNPSSTPTYEQYF
v_call: TRBV28; j_call: TRBJ2-1; cdr3_length: 15; cdr3_aa: CASSSQGQVGNEQFF
v_call: TRBV29-1; j_call: TRBJ2-1; cdr3_length: 13; cdr3_aa: CSVDSSSYNEQFF
v_call: TRBV20-1; j_call: TRBJ2-3; cdr3_length: 14; cdr3_aa: CSGHRASASDTQYF
v_call: TRBV6-5; j_call: TRBJ2-3; cdr3_length: 15; cdr3_aa: CASRAPTGITDTQYF
v_call: TRBV2; j_call: TRBJ2-1; cdr3_length: 10; cdr3_aa: CASSVRELFF
v_call: TRBV24-1; j_call: TRBJ2-1; cdr3_length: 15; cdr3_aa: CATSGRDRTGNEQFF
v_call: TRBV20-1; j_call: TRBJ2-1; cdr3_length: 13; cdr3_aa: CSAGWSSYNEQFF
v_call: TRBV19; j_call: TRBJ2-3; cdr3_length: 15; cdr3_aa: CASSIGGAKTDTQYF
v_call: TRBV7-2; j_call: TRBJ2-2; cdr3_length: 16; cdr3_aa: CASSSPGSRSTGELFF
v_call: TRBV4-1; j_call: TRBJ2-4; cdr3_length: 15; cdr3_aa: CASSQDAGSKNIQYF
v_call: TRBV7-3; j_call: TRBJ2-5; cdr3_length: 14; cdr3_aa: CASSLSAAAGTQYF
v_call: TRBV7-2; j_call: TRBJ1-6; cdr3_length: 14; cdr3_aa: CASSQQTDYSPLHF
v_call: TRBV12-3/TRBV12-4; j_call: TRBJ2-5; cdr3_length: 15; cdr3_aa: CASTAHVAVQETQYF
v_call: TRBV7-9; j_call: TRBJ1-6; cdr3_length: 15; cdr3_aa: CASKPAGSYNSPLHF
v_call: TRBV2; j_call: TRBJ1-5; cdr3_length: 13; cdr3_aa: CASQGQGPQPQHF
v_call: TRBV29-1; j_call: TRBJ2-1; cdr3_length: 16; cdr3_aa: CSVFSSGGGSYNEQFF
v_call: TRBV7-2; j_call: TRBJ2-5; cdr3_length: 14; cdr3_aa: CASSLKRGVETQYF
v_call: TRBV24-1; j_call: TRBJ2-2; cdr3_length: 16; cdr3_aa: CATSDLGGPGAGELFF
v_call: TRBV20-1; j_call: TRBJ1-6; cdr3_length: 13; cdr3_aa: CSARDNGPESLHF
v_call: TRBV6-6; j_call: TRBJ1-5; cdr3_length: 15; cdr3_aa: CASSSTGGQGQPQHF
v_call: TRBV5-1; j_call: TRBJ2-7; cdr3_length: 14; cdr3_aa: CASRPGGPSGEQYF
v_call: TRBV6-6; j_call: TRBJ2-7; cdr3_length: 15; cdr3_aa: CASRNGGGGPYEQYF
v_call: TRBV6-1; j_call: TRBJ2-2; cdr3_length: 15; cdr3_aa: CASSERDRGFGELFF
v_call: TRBV5-1; j_call: TRBJ2-7; cdr3_length: 18; cdr3_aa: CASSLALQGTGLNYEQYF
v_call: TRBV7-9; j_call: TRBJ2-3; cdr3_length: 15; cdr3_aa: CASRLTGATTDTQYF
v_call: TRBV20-1; j_call: TRBJ2-3; cdr3_length: 17; cdr3_aa: CSASVSGRAEIGDTQYF
v_call: TRBV6-2/TRBV6-3; j_call: TRBJ2-1; cdr3_length: 14; cdr3_aa: CASIPFRGYNEQFF
v_call: TRBV28; j_call: TRBJ2-7; cdr3_length: 15; cdr3_aa: CASSPYRTPVYEQYF